The clone carrying this TCR beta chain occurred once. The sample originates from a study of blood T cell repertoires in COVID-19. Study overall: Samples taken during acute and convalescent COVID-19 were collected in the United States, Italy and Spain.

Repertoires were generated with immunoSEQ multiplex PCR, while TCRdb's copy carries only in-frame clones and drops some. This table holds 120,000 or so clones, 80% found once. This CDR3 region has 14 residues. Per germline, CDR1 SGHTS and CDR2 YDEGEE. The junction had 2 bases not matched to a gene; V was cut back by 1 base and J by 2 bases. The origin of this receptor is a man aged 70-80 years with acute or convalescent COVID-19. The chain employs TRBV5-8 and TRBJ2-7; TRBD1 matches 8 bases. Sequencing was carried out using peripheral blood. CDR3 sequence: CASSLMDRAYEQYF. The CDR3 nucleotides are TGTGCCAGCAGCTTGATGGACAGGGCCTACGAGCAGTACTTC.